Following are 9 T cell receptor beta chains from one sample sequenced in a study of shared clonotypes between healthy human individuals. Assay used: immunoSEQ multiplex PCR; TCRdb lists only in-frame clones, some missing. Of 2 million to 2.5 million clones in the sample, approximately 96% were seen once. What was sequenced was naive CD4+ T cells sorted from blood. Subset described: CD45RA+ positively selected. The receptors derive from a man aged 18 to 35 in good health.

This clone has only one observation. Germline and junction disagree at one end, which may indicate a read error. The chain uses TRBV2 and TRBJ2-1, with a possible D match to TRBD1 (5 bases). Germline CDR1 is SNHLY and CDR2 is FYNNEI. The CDR3 sequence is 12 residues long. The CDR3 loop is CASREDSYEQFF. CDR3 DNA sequence: TGTGCCAGCAGAGAAGACAGCTATGAGCAGTTCTTC.

The CDR3 sequence: CASSLGTSGSDEQFF. For the CDR3, the DNA is TGTGCCAGCAGCTTGGGTACTAGCGGGAGTGATGAGCAGTTCTTC. This chain links TRBV11-3 with TRBJ2-1; 11 positions agree with TRBD2. The V and J ends lost 3 bases and 8 bases, in that order; junction bases with no gene match: 6. The CDR3 extends over 15 amino acids. Per the germline V gene, CDR1 is SGHNT and CDR2 is YENEEA.

The rearrangement joins TRBV30 to TRBJ1-4; D perhaps matches TRBD1 (5 bases). This CDR3 comprises 14 residues. Deletions cut 3 bases from V and 8 bases from J, with 16 bases between. Germline V gene sequence: CDR1 GTSNPN, CDR2 SVGIG (reference sequence). The CDR3, as DNA: TGTGCCTGGAGGGAAGGACAAGTTGGAGAAAAACTGTTTTTT. Its translation is CAWREGQVGEKLFF.

This chain connects TRBV13 to TRBJ2-1; no firm D call. With 0 bases removed from V and 4 bases from J, the gap between germline ends came to 10 bases. Germline V CDR1 and CDR2: PRHDT, FYEKMQ (reference sequence). The CDR3 totals 15 residues. CDR3 sequence (DNA): TGTGCCAGCAGCTTAGGCCGGACCCTTTACAATGAGCAGTTCTTC. It translates to CASSLGRTLYNEQFF.

As concerns this clone: The same CDR3 is also encoded by other DNA sequences in this sample. This chain uses TRBV10-3 with TRBJ2-1; 12 positions agree with TRBD2. The CDR3 loop spans 15 amino acids. Germline CDR1 reads ENHRY; CDR2 reads SYGVKD. Germline trimming cut 3 bases from V and 4 bases from J; bases unmatched to any gene: 1. CDR3 sequence reads: CAISEGLAGYNEQFF. The CDR3 region has the DNA TGTGCCATCAGTGAAGGACTAGCGGGGTACAATGAGCAGTTCTTC.

The chain is built from TRBV27 and TRBJ1-5, with TRBD1 identical over 9 bases. CDR3 length equals 13 residues. J lost 10 bases, V lost 5 bases, and 6 bases had no gene match. Germline V gene data show CDR1 as MNHEY and CDR2 as SMNVEV (reference sequence). CDR3 bases: TGTGCCAGCAGTGAGCGGACAGGGGTTCCCCAGCATTTT. Translating gives CASSERTGVPQHF.

The J gene is TRBJ1-4, the V gene TRBV6-6; D unclear. Trimming shortened V by 4 bases and J by 8 bases, and 8 bases separated the two germline ends. The CDR3 runs to 12 residues. CDR1 is MNHNY, CDR2 SVGAGI, per germline (reference sequence). This CDR3 is CASSSWSEKLFF. The CDR3 coding sequence is TGTGCCAGCAGTTCTTGGTCGGAAAAACTGTTTTTT.

This chain uses TRBV6-5 with TRBJ2-5, with D perhaps TRBD2 (6 bases). The V end lost 0 bases, the J end lost 0 bases, and 11 bases lay between the germline ends. CDR3 size: 16 residues. Germline CDR1 MNHEY, CDR2 SVGAGI. The CDR3, as DNA: TGTGCCAGCAGTTACTCACGGGGGATGTACCAAGAGACCCAGTACTTC. The encoded protein is CASSYSRGMYQETQYF.

The gene calls are TRBV9 and TRBJ2-4; D may be TRBD2 (6 bases). The CDR3 spans 15 residues. V lost 3 bases to trimming and J lost 2 bases, with 12 bases between them. CDR1 is SGDLS and CDR2 is YYNGEE in the germline V gene. The CDR3 nucleotides are TGTGCCAGCAGCGGTGGAGGGGATTCCAAAAACATTCAGTACTTC. This gives the protein CASSGGGDSKNIQYF. The full variable domain, with the rest looked up from reference TRBV9 and TRBJ2-4, is DSGVTQTPKHLITATGQRVTLRCSPRSGDLSVYWYQQSLDQGLQFLIQYYNGEERAKGNILERFSAQQFPDLHSELNLSSLELGDSALYFCASSGGGDSKNIQYFGAGTRLSVL.